The entry that follows covers one T cell receptor beta chain sequence. The CDR3 spans 12 residues. Germline-derived CDR1 and CDR2 are MRHNA and SNTAGT. Trimming took 0 bases from V and 7 from J, leaving 5 bases between them. Sequenced by immunoSEQ multiplex PCR; TCRdb stores in-frame clones only, minus some. Of fewer than 150,000 clones detected, 75% to 90% appear once; the ten largest clones hold approximately 20%. This entry belongs to a study of blood T cell repertoires in COVID-19. Study background: The analysed material was cDNA or gDNA that came from T cells, B-cell-depleted T cells, or PBMCs.

The material sequenced was PBMCs or T cells enriched from blood (not recorded which). The chain links TRBV6-4 to TRBJ2-3; the D is unclear. This receptor was taken from a man younger than 40 who had recovered from COVID-19. The CDR3 protein is CASSDSGHTQYF. The CDR3 region has the DNA TGTGCCAGCAGTGACTCGGGCCATACGCAGTATTTT.